This T cell receptor beta chain was captured in a study of regulatory T cells in long-lasting Graves disease. Study overall: Those with persistent Graves' disease had received antithyroid drugs for over 5 years with positive TSH receptor antibodies. Notes on the study in general: Persistent cases favored TRBV28, TRBJ1-2 and TRBJ2-5.

For this clonotype: Its antigen is unidentified.

The time point here: persistent/refractory GD, antithyroid drugs over 5 years with positive TRAb. Extracted RNA from PBMCs served as the source of the TCR library. American Thyroid Association guidelines were used to diagnose Graves' disease. TCR beta libraries were built with iRepertoire HTBI primers and Arm-PCR of CDR3 regions. TCRdb ran MiXCR on the multiplex PCR reads and lists one entry per CDR3 protein. The table includes about 660,000 distinct CDR3 sequences, about 32% detected once. Germline V gene lookup returns CDR1 SGDLS and CDR2 YYNGEE. The CDR3 extends over 14 amino acids. Trimming took 5 bases from V and 8 from J; bases not matched to a gene: 7.

The material was peripheral blood mononuclear cells (PBMCs), obtained when the disease was refractory, from a patient treated with antithyroid drugs. The receptor comes from a female donor with Graves disease. The chain links TRBV9 to TRBJ1-2, with 12 bases that match TRBD1. This CDR3 reads CASRGTGGWEGYTF. The CDR3 DNA follows: TGTGCCAGCAGAGGGACAGGGGGCTGGGAAGGCTACACCTTC. The full variable domain, rest sourced from reference TRBV9 and TRBJ1-2, is DSGVTQTPKHLITATGQRVTLRCSPRSGDLSVYWYQQSLDQGLQFLIQYYNGEERAKGNILERFSAQQFPDLHSELNLSSLELGDSALYFCASRGTGGWEGYTFGSGTRLTVV.